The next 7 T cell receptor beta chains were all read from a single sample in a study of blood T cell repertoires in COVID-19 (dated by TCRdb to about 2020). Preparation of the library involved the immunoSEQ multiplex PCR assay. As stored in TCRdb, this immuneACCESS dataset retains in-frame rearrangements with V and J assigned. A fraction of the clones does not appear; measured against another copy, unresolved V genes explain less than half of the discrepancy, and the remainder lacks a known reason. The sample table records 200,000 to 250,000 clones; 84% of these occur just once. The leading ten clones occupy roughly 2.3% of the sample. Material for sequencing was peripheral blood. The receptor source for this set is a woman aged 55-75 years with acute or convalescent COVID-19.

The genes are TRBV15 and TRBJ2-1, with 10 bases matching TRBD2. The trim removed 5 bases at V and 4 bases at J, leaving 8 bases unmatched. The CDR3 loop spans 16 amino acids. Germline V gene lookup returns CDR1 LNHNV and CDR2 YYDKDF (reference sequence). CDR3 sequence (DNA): TGTGCCACCAGCGATATGGGACTAGCGAGTTACAATGAGCAGTTCTTC. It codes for CATSDMGLASYNEQFF.

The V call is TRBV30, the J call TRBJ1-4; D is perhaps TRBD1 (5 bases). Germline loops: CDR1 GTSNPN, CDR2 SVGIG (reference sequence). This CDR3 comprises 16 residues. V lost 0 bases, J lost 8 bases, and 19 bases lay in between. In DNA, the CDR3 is TGTGCCTGGAGTGTTCCTGCACCAGGGACTGCCGAAAAACTGTTTTTT. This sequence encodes CAWSVPAPGTAEKLFF.

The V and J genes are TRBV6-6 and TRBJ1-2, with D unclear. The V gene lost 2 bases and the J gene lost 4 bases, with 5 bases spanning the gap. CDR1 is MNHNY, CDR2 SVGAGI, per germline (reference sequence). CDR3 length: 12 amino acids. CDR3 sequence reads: CASSYPLYGYTF. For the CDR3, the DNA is TGTGCCAGCAGTTACCCCCTCTATGGCTACACCTTC.

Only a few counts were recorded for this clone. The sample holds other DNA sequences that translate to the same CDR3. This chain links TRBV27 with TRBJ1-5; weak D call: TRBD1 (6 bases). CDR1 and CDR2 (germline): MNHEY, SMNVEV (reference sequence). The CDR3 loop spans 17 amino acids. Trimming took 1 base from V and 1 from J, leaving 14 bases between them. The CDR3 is CASSLYPPQGSNQPQHF. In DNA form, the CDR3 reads TGTGCCAGCAGTTTATATCCGCCTCAGGGGAGCAATCAGCCCCAGCATTTT.

The CDR3 region has the DNA TGTGCCAGCAGCCAAGATAACAGGGCGAACACCGGGGAGCTGTTTTTT. Amino acids: CASSQDNRANTGELFF. The genes are TRBV4-2 and TRBJ2-2; tentatively, D is TRBD1 (6 bases). Germline V gene data show CDR1 as LGHNA and CDR2 as YNFKEQ. V dropped 0 bases and J dropped 0 bases, with 8 bases sitting between them. The CDR3 contains 16 residues.

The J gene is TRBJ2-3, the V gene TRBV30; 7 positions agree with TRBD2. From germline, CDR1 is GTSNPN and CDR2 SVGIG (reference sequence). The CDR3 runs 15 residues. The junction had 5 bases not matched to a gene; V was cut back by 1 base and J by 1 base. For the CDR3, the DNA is TGTGCCTGGAGTGGGACTAGGAAAGGCACAGATACGCAGTATTTT. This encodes CAWSGTRKGTDTQYF.

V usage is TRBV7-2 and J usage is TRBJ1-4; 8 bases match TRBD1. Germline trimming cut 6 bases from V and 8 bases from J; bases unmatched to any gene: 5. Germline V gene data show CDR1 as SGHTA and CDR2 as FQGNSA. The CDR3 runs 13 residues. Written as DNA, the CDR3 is TGTGCCAGCAGGACAGGGGTTGGCGAAAAACTGTTTTTT. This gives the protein CASRTGVGEKLFF.